The T cell receptor beta chain described here comes from a study of T cell repertoires in cytomegalovirus infection. About the research overall: As its CMV epitopes, the study selected recently identified HLA-C-restricted and well-studied HLA-B-restricted targets. CMV infection together with matching HLA type was indicated by public TCR beta signatures.

On this clonotype itself: Its antigen is still unknown.

General study results and limits: Across the ex vivo response, the dominant clonotypes were HLA-C-restricted CMV-specific TCR beta clonotypes.

MiXCR, run by TCRdb on the reads, gives a single entry per CDR3 protein. This sample has about 920,000 distinct CDR3 sequences, with about a third found just once. Germline CDR1 is KGHSH and CDR2 is LQKENI. The CDR3 totals 17 residues. V gave up 2 bases and J gave up 1 base, with 17 bases separating them. The rearrangement uses TRBV18 and TRBJ1-1, with D possibly TRBD1 on 5 matching bases. The clonotype was recovered from a human donor in good health (CMV status not recorded). Some clones in this sample may be carry-over from other donors' samples. Sequencing used cultured CD8+ T cells from PBMCs, obtained from culture after CMV antigen stimulation. This CDR3 is CASSPEDRGGPNTEAFF. The CDR3 DNA reads TGTGCCAGCTCACCAGAGGATCGGGGGGGACCGAACACTGAAGCTTTCTTT. Based on the CDR3 plus reference TRBV18 and TRBJ1-1, the full variable domain is NAGVMQNPRHLVRRRGQEARLRCSPMKGHSHVYWYRQLPEEGLKFMVYLQKENIIDESGMPKERFSAEFPKEGPSILRIQQVVRGDSAAYFCASSPEDRGGPNTEAFFGQGTRLTVV.